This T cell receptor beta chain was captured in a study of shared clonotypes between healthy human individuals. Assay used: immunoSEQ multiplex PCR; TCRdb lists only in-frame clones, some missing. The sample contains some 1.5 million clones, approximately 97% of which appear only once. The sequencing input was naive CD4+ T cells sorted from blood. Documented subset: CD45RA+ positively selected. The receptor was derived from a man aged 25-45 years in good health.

CDR3 sequence reads: CASSQEARFSYEQYF. Here the CDR3 DNA reads TGCGCCAGCAGCCAAGAAGCCCGGTTCTCCTACGAGCAGTACTTC. The J gene is TRBJ2-7, the V gene TRBV4-3; D is uncertain. Germline CDR1 is LGHNA and CDR2 is YSLEER. CDR3 length equals 15 residues. Between the trimmed V and J ends, which lost 0 bases and 0 bases, there was a span of 9 bases.